Each of the 14 T cell receptor beta chains below was sequenced from the same sample in a study of blood T cells in healthy people across ages. Sample-barcoded 5' priming and a J-beta primer mix drove a second PCR of about 6 to 12 cycles. From the 5' RACE reads, TCRdb called clonotypes with MiXCR, one entry per CDR3 protein. The top ten clones hold about a fifth of a sample with around 900,000 distinct CDR3 sequences, 51% of them seen once. Sequencing was carried out using blood. All receptors derive from a woman aged 55-69 years in good health.

The rearrangement joins TRBV27 to TRBJ2-7, with 9 bases matching TRBD1. Germline values: CDR1 MNHEY, CDR2 SMNVEV (reference sequence). With V trimmed by 5 bases and J by 2 bases, 7 bases remained unmatched. This CDR3 comprises 15 residues. The CDR3 bases are TGTGCCAGCAGTCCCATCCGGGACAGGGCCTACGAGCAGTACTTC. This gives the protein CASSPIRDRAYEQYF.

The chain joins TRBV29-1 to TRBJ2-1; unclear D gene. The tail of the sequence fits TRBJ2-7 better, so the J call may be wrong. Germline values: CDR1 SQVTM, CDR2 ANQGSEA. The CDR3 is 11 residues long. CDR3 sequence (DNA): TGCAGCGTTTTCATTTCGACCGAGCAGTACTTC. It codes for CSVFISTEQYF.

This clonotype was counted many times. The genes are TRBV20-1 and TRBJ2-1; D not certain. CDR1 and CDR2 from the germline V gene are DFQATT and SNEGSKA (reference sequence). This CDR3 is 13 amino acids long. Trimming took off 3 bases at V and 2 bases at J, with 8 bases between the two ends. In DNA form, the CDR3 reads TGCAGTGCTAGGACATCCGCCTACAATGAGCAGTTCTTC. Residues: CSARTSAYNEQFF.

The CDR3 is CASSYSIKRADTQYF. For the CDR3, the DNA is TGTGCCAGCAGTTACTCGATTAAGAGAGCAGATACGCAGTATTTT. The V call is TRBV6-5, the J call TRBJ2-3; D is ambiguous. Trimming removed 0 bases from V and 4 bases from J, with 11 bases in between. Germline values: CDR1 MNHEY, CDR2 SVGAGI. The CDR3 has 15 residues.

The chain couples TRBV5-1 to TRBJ1-4; no firm D call. This CDR3 comprises 14 residues. Per germline, CDR1 SGHRS and CDR2 YFSETQ. The ends were cut back, 1 base at V and 7 bases at J, with 11 bases in the middle. Here the CDR3 reads CASSLTAGAEKLFF. Written as DNA, the CDR3 is TGCGCCAGCAGCTTGACCGCTGGAGCTGAAAAACTGTTTTTT.

The chain combines TRBV2 with TRBJ2-4, with unresolved D. The V end lost 3 bases, the J end lost 2 bases, and 14 bases lay between the germline ends. CDR3 size: 16 residues. Germline assignment: CDR1 SNHLY and CDR2 FYNNEI. CDR3 region: CASSEGSTPTKNIQYF. The CDR3, as DNA: TGTGCCAGCAGTGAGGGGTCGACGCCGACCAAAAACATTCAGTACTTC.

The chain's CDR3 is CASSLGPGVNNEQFF. The CDR3 nucleotides read TGCGCCAGCAGCTTGGGCCCCGGGGTGAACAATGAGCAGTTCTTC. The chain has TRBV5-1 and TRBJ2-1; possibly TRBD2 for D (5 bases). The germline V gene has CDR1 SGHRS and CDR2 YFSETQ. The V end was cut by 0 bases, the J end by 5 bases, with 12 bases between. The length of the CDR3 is 15 residues.

This clonotype was recorded a few times. The rearrangement links TRBV28 to TRBJ2-7, with 8 bases matching TRBD2. CDR3 length: 14 residues. From germline, CDR1 is MDHEN and CDR2 SYDVKM. Trimming took 6 bases from V and 11 from J; bases not matched to a gene: 15. This CDR3 reads CASSSLGGGGSEYF. In nucleotides, the CDR3 is TGTGCCAGCAGCTCCCTTGGGGGCGGGGGGTCTGAGTACTTC.

V and J are TRBV28 and TRBJ2-3, with unresolved D. V lost 3 bases, J lost 8 bases, and 12 bases lay in between. The germline gives CDR1 MDHEN, CDR2 SYDVKM. CDR3 length: 13 residues. CDR3: CASSLFASFTQYF. The CDR3 bases are TGTGCCAGCAGTTTGTTCGCTAGTTTTACGCAGTATTTT.

This clonotype appeared a few times. The chain links TRBV6-5 to TRBJ1-1; D may be TRBD1 (5 bases). Trimming stripped 2 bases from V and 3 bases from J, with 7 bases between. The V gene's germline CDR1 is MNHEY and CDR2 SVGAGI. The CDR3 has 13 residues. The CDR3 region has the DNA TGTGCCAGCAGTTACGCGGGGGACACTGAAGCTTTCTTT. It yields the protein CASSYAGDTEAFF.

The rearrangement joins TRBV6-6 to TRBJ2-5, with a weak D call TRBD2 (5 bases). Trimming shortened V by 2 bases and J by 11 bases, and 18 bases separated the two germline ends. The CDR3 extends over 14 amino acids. Germline lookup yields CDR1 MNHNY and CDR2 SVGAGI (reference sequence). CDR3 sequence: CASSYVEGENEQYF. CDR3 DNA sequence: TGTGCCAGCAGTTACGTCGAGGGAGAGAATGAGCAGTACTTC.

This chain uses TRBV29-1 with TRBJ1-1; the D is unclear. Germline V gene lookup returns CDR1 SQVTM and CDR2 ANQGSEA. This CDR3 contains 12 residues. Trimming shortened V by 5 bases and J by 7 bases, and 14 bases separated the two germline ends. The CDR3 sequence is CSVFPLGVEAFF. In DNA, the CDR3 is TGCAGCGTTTTTCCTCTAGGTGTTGAAGCTTTCTTT.

The chain employs TRBV15 and TRBJ2-1; D call uncertain. CDR3 length equals 15 residues. Germline CDR1 and CDR2: LNHNV and YYDKDF (reference sequence). Trimming left V 2 bases short and J 6 bases short, with 14 bases between. CDR3 DNA: TGTGCCACCAGCAGAACCCGGGTGTGGTTCAATGAGCAGTTCTTC. Translation: CATSRTRVWFNEQFF.

The CDR3 sequence: CSTNREGYYGYTF. DNA for the CDR3: TGCAGCACGAACAGGGAGGGCTACTATGGCTACACCTTC. This sequence joins TRBV29-1 and TRBJ1-2; maybe TRBD1 (6 bases). The CDR3 totals 13 residues. From germline, CDR1 is SQVTM and CDR2 ANQGSEA. Trimming pared 8 bases from V and 3 bases from J, leaving 16 bases between.